This T cell receptor (beta chain) was found in a study of response to subunit inactivated influenza vaccine. In this sample, this clonotype turned up many times. The antigen remains undetermined. Study-level findings and limits: The authors put forward the suggestion that each seasonal influenza vaccination may bring in only a limited number of new T cells.

Germline-derived CDR1 and CDR2 are DFQATT and SNEGSKA (reference sequence). The CDR3 runs to 14 residues. With 1 base clipped from V and 5 bases from J, the junction kept 6 bases outside the gene matches. MiXCR, run by TCRdb on the RT-PCR reads, gives a single entry per CDR3 protein. The sample consists of about 150,000 distinct CDR3 sequences, around 10% of them appearing once. This clonotype was obtained from a man aged 45 to 70 who received an inactivated influenza vaccine. The sequencing here drew on CD8+ T cells sorted from PBMCs, taken around 25 months after vaccination. This chain uses TRBV20-1 with TRBJ2-5; 8 bases map to TRBD2. The DNA for the CDR3 is TGCAGTGCTAGAGGGGGACTAGGTTCTGAGACCCAGTACTTC. Protein sequence: CSARGGLGSETQYF.